A selection of T cell receptor beta chains follows, all from one sample in a study of cytomegalovirus exposure and HLA in healthy donors. Data came from immunoSEQ multiplex PCR; TCRdb stores just in-frame clones and leaves some out. The table records 150,000 to 200,000 clones, around 96% of them present only once. Sample: PBMCs. The source is a woman younger than 35 in good health and CMV-seronegative. Each CDR3 is given with its conserved first and last residue. D genes are given only for firm matches.

V gene	D gene	J gene	CDR3 protein	CDR3 DNA
TRBV6-5	TRBD1	TRBJ1-1	CASSYSGDSWNTEAFF	TGTGCCAGCAGTTACTCGGGGGACAGTTGGAACACTGAAGCTTTCTTT
TRBV7-8	TRBD2	TRBJ2-3	CASSLTSVSGGSDTQYF	TGTGCCAGCAGCTTAACGTCGGTGAGCGGGGGGTCGGATACGCAGTATTTT
TRBV18	.	TRBJ1-1	CASSPPTKLEAFF	TGTGCCAGCTCACCACCGACTAAGCTTGAAGCTTTCTTT
TRBV11-2	TRBD1	TRBJ2-3	CASSTYRGKTDTQYF	TGTGCCAGCAGCACTTACAGGGGGAAGACAGATACGCAGTATTTT
TRBV2	.	TRBJ1-1	CASKAPGAFGAFF	TGTGCCAGCAAAGCGCCAGGGGCCTTTGGAGCTTTCTTT
TRBV11-2	TRBD1	TRBJ2-3	CASSFGQGADTQYF	TGTGCCAGCAGCTTTGGACAGGGGGCAGATACGCAGTATTTT
TRBV5-4	TRBD2	TRBJ2-1	CASSPLGEGEQFF	TGTGCCAGCAGTCCATTAGGGGAGGGTGAGCAGTTCTTC
TRBV18	.	TRBJ1-3	CASSPPRMSSGNTIYF	TGTGCCAGCTCACCCCCTAGGATGAGCTCTGGAAACACCATATATTTT
TRBV5-4	TRBD1	TRBJ1-4	CASSPGQEVSIVEKLFF	TGTGCCAGCAGCCCTGGACAGGAGGTCAGTATAGTTGAAAAACTGTTTTTT
TRBV18	TRBD1	TRBJ2-3	CASSRTGATDTQYF	TGTGCCAGCTCCCGTACAGGGGCCACAGATACGCAGTATTTT
TRBV5-1	TRBD1	TRBJ2-1	CASSFLQGSYNEQFF	TGCGCCAGCAGCTTTTTACAGGGGAGCTACAATGAGCAGTTCTTC
TRBV11-3	.	TRBJ2-3	CASSLDEEDTQYF	TGTGCCAGCAGCTTAGATGAGGAAGATACGCAGTATTTT
TRBV5-1	TRBD1	TRBJ1-4	CASRATGGEGEKLFF	TGCGCCAGCAGGGCGACAGGGGGCGAAGGGGAAAAACTGTTTTTT
TRBV18	.	TRBJ2-5	CASSPRPERQETQYF	TGTGCCAGCTCACCACGGCCGGAGCGGCAAGAGACCCAGTACTTC
TRBV7-6	TRBD1	TRBJ2-7	CASSLAITRDRGYEQYF	TGTGCCAGCAGCTTAGCGATCACCCGGGACAGGGGCTACGAGCAGTACTTC
TRBV2	.	TRBJ2-7	CASSDTGLGEQYF	TGTGCCAGCAGCGACACAGGGCTCGGCGAGCAGTACTTC
TRBV18	.	TRBJ1-6	CASSGTPSSSPLHF	TGTGCCAGCTCAGGGACACCTTCTTCTTCACCCCTCCACTTT
TRBV4-1	TRBD1	TRBJ1-5	CASSLDRGVIQPQHF	TGCGCCAGCAGCCTGGACAGGGGAGTGATTCAGCCCCAGCATTTT
TRBV11-2	.	TRBJ1-5	CASSLELQGPQHF	TGTGCCAGCAGCTTAGAACTACAAGGGCCCCAGCATTTT
TRBV7-3	.	TRBJ1-1	CASSLHGQGLSEAFF	TGTGCCAGCAGCCTCCACGGGCAGGGGCTCTCTGAAGCTTTCTTT
TRBV9	TRBD1	TRBJ2-2	CASSLGQGANTGELFF	TGTGCCAGCAGCTTAGGACAGGGGGCGAACACCGGGGAGCTGTTTTTT